This T cell receptor (beta chain) comes out of a study of shared clonotypes between healthy human individuals. Across the whole study: Donors had three CD4 naive, three CD4 memory, two CD8 naive and one CD8 memory plate apiece.

This CDR3 contains 12 residues. The V gene lost 5 bases and the J gene lost 5 bases, with 8 bases spanning the gap. Germline V gives CDR1 MDHEN, CDR2 SYDVKM. Concerning this clone: The antigen remains unidentified.

The repertoire was sequenced with immunoSEQ multiplex PCR; TCRdb's copy has only in-frame clones and lacks some. The top ten clones hold roughly 10% of a sample with 300,000 to 350,000 clones, around 70% of them seen once. Splitting of CD4+ cells produced CD45RA+ naive and CD45RA-negative memory subsets. Overall study findings and caveats: Among donors, sharing of clonotypes was expected to be affected by sequencing depth. Relative to their counterparts shared across all four donors, non-shared clonotypes exhibited diminished generation probabilities.

What was sequenced was memory CD4+ T cells sorted from blood. Subset given: CD45RA-negative fraction. This clonotype was sampled from a man aged 25 to 40 in good health. The chain recombines TRBV28 with TRBJ2-3; D not certain. The CDR3 nucleotides read TGTGCCAGCAGTCCCGGCGGAGATACGCAGTATTTT. This encodes CASSPGGDTQYF.